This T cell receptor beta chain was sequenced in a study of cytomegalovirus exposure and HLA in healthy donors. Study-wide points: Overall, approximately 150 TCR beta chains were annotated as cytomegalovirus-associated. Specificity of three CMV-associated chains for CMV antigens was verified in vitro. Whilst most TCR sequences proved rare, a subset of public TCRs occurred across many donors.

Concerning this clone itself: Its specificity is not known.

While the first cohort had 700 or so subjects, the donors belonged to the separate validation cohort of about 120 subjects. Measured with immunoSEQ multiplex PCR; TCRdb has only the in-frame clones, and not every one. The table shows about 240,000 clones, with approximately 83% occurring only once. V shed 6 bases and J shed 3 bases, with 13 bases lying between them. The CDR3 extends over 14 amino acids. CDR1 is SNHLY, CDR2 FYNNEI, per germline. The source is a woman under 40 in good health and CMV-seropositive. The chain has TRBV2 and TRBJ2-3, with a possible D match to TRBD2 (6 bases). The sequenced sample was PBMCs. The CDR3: CASREGEGTDTQYF. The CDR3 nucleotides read TGTGCCAGCAGGGAGGGAGAGGGAACAGATACGCAGTATTTT. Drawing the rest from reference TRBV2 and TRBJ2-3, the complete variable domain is EPEVTQTPSHQVTQMGQEVILRCVPISNHLYFYWYRQILGQKVEFLVSFYNNEISEKSEIFDDQFSVERPDGSNFTLKIRSTKLEDSAMYFCASREGEGTDTQYFGPGTRLTVL.